The source of this TCR beta chain is a study of T cells after somatic rescue of genetic block. TCRdb keeps only in-frame clones here, not all; method: immunoSEQ multiplex PCR. There are 50,000 to 60,000 clones in the sample; around 96% occur only once, and approximately 0.07% lies in the top ten. Trimming took 1 base from V and 4 from J; bases not matched to a gene: 6. Germline CDR1 and CDR2: SGHVS and FNYEAQ. The CDR3 runs to 17 residues. The sequence was collected from a child under two years old. The chain combines TRBV7-6 with TRBJ2-6; 8 nucleotides match TRBD1. Sequenced material: peripheral blood mononuclear cells (PBMCs). CDR3 in DNA: TGTGCCAGCAGCTTAGTCCAGGGGGCGCACGGGGCCAACGTCCTGACTTTC. It codes for CASSLVQGAHGANVLTF.